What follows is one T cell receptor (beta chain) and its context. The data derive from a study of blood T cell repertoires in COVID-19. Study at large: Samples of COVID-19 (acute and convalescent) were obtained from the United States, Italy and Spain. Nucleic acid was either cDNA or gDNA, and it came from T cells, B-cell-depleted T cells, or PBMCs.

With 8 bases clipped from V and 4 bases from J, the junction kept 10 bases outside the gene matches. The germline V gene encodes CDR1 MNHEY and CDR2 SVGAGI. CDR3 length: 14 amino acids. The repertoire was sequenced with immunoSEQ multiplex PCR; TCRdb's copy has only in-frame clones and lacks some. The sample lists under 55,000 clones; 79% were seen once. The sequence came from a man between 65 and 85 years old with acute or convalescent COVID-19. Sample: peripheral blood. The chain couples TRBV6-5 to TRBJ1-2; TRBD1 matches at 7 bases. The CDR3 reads CASRAPGTVYGYTF. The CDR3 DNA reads TGTGCCAGCCGGGCCCCAGGGACAGTCTATGGCTACACCTTC.